This T cell receptor (beta chain) was retrieved from a study of metastatic and nonmetastatic thyroid tumors. Study-wide background: Where malignant and benign thyroid patients were concerned, repertoires were compared across blood and tumor or nodule tissue. Overall study results and limits: It was reportedly found that TCR beta diversity was significantly higher in malignant thyroid tumors than in benign nodules, a difference seen in both blood and tumor samples.

Worth noting for this clone: Its antigen is undetermined.

No treatment had been given to any patient before thyroid surgery. Trimming cost V 5 bases and J 2 bases, with 13 bases left between them. The length of the CDR3 is 14 residues. Germline CDR1 is SGHAT and CDR2 is FQNNGV. Per the study methods: A distant-metastasis classifier for papillary thyroid cancer was built using CDR3 differences across clinicopathological groups. TCRdb re-analyzed the PCR reads using MiXCR. The V and J calls reflect TCRdb's pipeline rather than the authors' work. Of around 12,000 clones listed, under 30% are singletons. The origin of this receptor is a female donor with papillary thyroid cancer or a benign thyroid nodule (not recorded which). Some clones in this sample may be carry-over from other donors' samples. The sequencing input was tumor tissue. The rearrangement joins TRBV11-2 to TRBJ2-7; D unclear. DNA for the CDR3: TGTGCCAGCAGCCTATCCCATGGGGCCTACGAGCAGTACTTC. Translated: CASSLSHGAYEQYF. Looking up the rest from reference TRBV11-2 and TRBJ2-7 gives the full variable domain: EAGVAQSPRYKIIEKRQSVAFWCNPISGHATLYWYQQILGQGPKLLIQFQNNGVVDDSQLPKDRFSAERLKGVDSTLKIQPAKLEDSAVYLCASSLSHGAYEQYFGPGTRLTVT.